The sequence of this T cell receptor (beta chain) was determined in a study of cytomegalovirus exposure and HLA in healthy donors. The PCR used 60 Vbeta and 13 Jbeta primers. Sequencing was performed with immunoSEQ multiplex PCR; in TCRdb, only in-frame clones are kept and a portion is missing. The table lists roughly 120,000 clones, about three quarters of them singletons. The CDR3 runs to 13 residues. Germline V gene sequence: CDR1 SGHDT, CDR2 YYEEEE. With 5 bases clipped from V and 8 bases from J, the junction kept 9 bases outside the gene matches. In this sample, this clone turned up once. Sequenced material: PBMCs. The chain joins TRBV5-6 to TRBJ1-2; 7 nucleotides align to TRBD1. The TCR comes from a man in his forties in good health and CMV-seropositive. This chain's CDR3 is CASSKQGLNGYTF. DNA for the CDR3: TGTGCCAGCAGTAAACAGGGGCTTAACGGCTACACCTTC.